The 30 T cell receptor beta chains below come from one sample, sequenced in a study of blood T cell repertoires in COVID-19. Using immunoSEQ multiplex PCR, the repertoire was profiled, and TCRdb retains in-frame clones only, with some absent. The sample contains about 160,000 clones, 65% to 85% of which appear only once. Sequenced: PBMCs or T cells enriched from blood (not recorded which). These receptors were collected from a woman aged 40 to 50 with acute COVID-19.

The gene calls are TRBV5-8 and TRBJ2-7; TRBD2 matches 10 bases. V lost 4 bases, J lost 0 bases, and 4 bases stayed unmatched. Germline CDR1 and CDR2: SGHTS and YDEGEE. The CDR3 is made up of 15 amino acids. Written as DNA, the CDR3 is TGTGCCAGCAGCATTGGACTAGCGGCCTCCTACGAGCAGTACTTC. This codes for CASSIGLAASYEQYF. Supplemented by reference TRBV5-8 and TRBJ2-7, the full variable domain reads EAGVTQSPTHLIKTRGQQATLRCSPISGHTSVYWYQQALGLGLQFLLWYDEGEERNRGNFPPRFSGRQFPNYSSELNVNALELEDSALYLCASSIGLAASYEQYFGPGTRLTVT.

The chain links TRBV6-1 to TRBJ2-7; 7 bases are a match to TRBD2. CDR3 length: 14 amino acids. Unmatched junction bases numbered 4, after V lost 3 bases and J lost 2 bases. In germline, CDR1 is MNHNS, CDR2 SASEGT. In DNA, the CDR3 is TGTGCCAGCAGTGAGCGACTAGCAGCCTACGAGCAGTACTTC. This gives the protein CASSERLAAYEQYF.

By frequency in the sample, this clone is medium-sized. This chain uses TRBV5-8 with TRBJ2-3; the match to TRBD2 covers 8 bases. The germline V gene has CDR1 SGHTS and CDR2 YDEGEE. J lost 0 bases, V lost 4 bases, and 10 bases had no gene match. The CDR3 is 17 amino acids. The CDR3 reads CASSLGASGSSTDTQYF. The CDR3 DNA is TGTGCCAGCAGCCTAGGGGCTAGCGGGTCTAGCACAGATACGCAGTATTTT.

This chain uses TRBV12-5 with TRBJ2-1; the match to TRBD2 covers 12 bases. The length of the CDR3 is 20 residues. J was trimmed by 0 bases and V by 2 bases; bases with no gene match: 11. CDR1 LGHNT and CDR2 FRNRAP come from the germline V gene. CDR3 sequence: CASGLSLGGLAGSSYNEQFF. The CDR3 DNA sequence: TGTGCTAGTGGTTTGAGCCTTGGGGGACTAGCGGGCAGCTCCTACAATGAGCAGTTCTTC.

This clone was recorded only once. The chain recombines TRBV5-1 with TRBJ2-2, with D perhaps TRBD1 (5 bases). CDR3 size: 13 residues. The V end was cut by 3 bases, the J end by 13 bases, with 16 bases between. Germline values: CDR1 SGHRS, CDR2 YFSETQ. This CDR3 is CASSSPRTSRLFF. The CDR3 nucleotides are TGCGCCAGCAGCTCCCCACGGACATCGCGGCTGTTTTTT.

The V gene is TRBV5-6, the J gene TRBJ2-1; D is perhaps TRBD2 (6 bases). V dropped 2 bases and J dropped 7 bases, with 10 bases sitting between them. CDR3 length: 13 amino acids. Germline CDR1 reads SGHDT; CDR2 reads YYEEEE. The CDR3 DNA sequence: TGTGCCAGCAGCTTACTCGCGGGAAATGAGCAGTTCTTC. It encodes CASSLLAGNEQFF. The full variable domain, its missing parts supplied by reference TRBV5-6 and TRBJ2-1, is DAGVTQSPTHLIKTRGQQVTLRCSPKSGHDTVSWYQQALGQGPQFIFQYYEEEERQRGNFPDRFSGHQFPNYSSELNVNALLLGDSALYLCASSLLAGNEQFFGPGTRLTVL.

The chain combines TRBV7-3 with TRBJ2-1; D remains ambiguous. Per germline, CDR1 SGHTA and CDR2 FQGTGA. The CDR3 totals 15 residues. V was pared by 4 bases and J by 0 bases, with 10 bases between. The CDR3 bases are TGTGCCAGCAGCTCCCAAATGAGCTCCTACAATGAGCAGTTCTTC. The encoded protein is CASSSQMSSYNEQFF. Filled out from reference TRBV7-3 and TRBJ2-1, the complete variable domain reads GAGVSQTPSNKVTEKGKYVELRCDPISGHTALYWYRQSLGQGPEFLIYFQGTGAADDSGLPNDRFFAVRPEGSVSTLKIQRTERGDSAVYLCASSSQMSSYNEQFFGPGTRLTVL.

The chain couples TRBV29-1 to TRBJ2-6, with D perhaps TRBD2 (6 bases). The V end lost 6 bases, the J end lost 0 bases, and 9 bases lay between the germline ends. The germline V gene encodes CDR1 SQVTM and CDR2 ANQGSEA. The CDR3 is 14 amino acids. CDR3 in amino acids: CSVGGDSGANVLTF. The CDR3 DNA is TGCAGCGTCGGGGGTGACTCTGGGGCCAACGTCCTGACTTTC.

CDR3 protein: CASSPNLRQDIPKSYEQYF. CDR3 nucleotide sequence: TGTGCCAGCAGCCCCAACCTACGACAGGATATCCCTAAAAGTTACGAGCAGTACTTC. The chain uses TRBV6-2 or TRBV6-3 and TRBJ2-7, with a weak D call TRBD1 (6 bases). The germline V gene has CDR1 MNHEY and CDR2 SVGEGT. V shed 6 bases and J shed 4 bases, with 31 bases lying between them. This CDR3 contains 19 residues.

This clone was observed a single time. V usage is TRBV19 and J usage is TRBJ1-1, with D unclear. Trimming removed 6 bases at V and 0 bases at J, with 8 bases between. CDR3 length: 13 amino acids. CDR1 is LNHDA, CDR2 SQIVND, per germline (reference sequence). The CDR3 nucleotides are TGTGCCAGTAGCTATTCCATGAACACTGAAGCTTTCTTT. Amino acid sequence: CASSYSMNTEAFF. Together with reference TRBV19 and TRBJ1-1, the CDR3 gives the full variable domain: DGGITQSPKYLFRKEGQNVTLSCEQNLNHDAMYWYRQDPGQGLRLIYYSQIVNDFQKGDIAEGYSVSREKKESFPLTVTSAQKNPTAFYLCASSYSMNTEAFFGQGTRLTVV.

CDR3 sequence (DNA): TGTGCCAGCAGGCAACTAGGGCCCTACAATGAGCAGTTCTTC. Translated, it gives CASRQLGPYNEQFF. V gene TRBV6-5 combines with J gene TRBJ2-1; a possible D gene is TRBD2 (5 bases). There are 14 residues in the CDR3. Trimming removed 6 bases from V and 2 bases from J, with 11 bases in between. From germline, CDR1 is MNHEY and CDR2 SVGAGI.

V gene TRBV30 combines with J gene TRBJ2-7; unclear D gene. CDR3 length: 11 residues. Looked up from germline, CDR1 is GTSNPN and CDR2 is SVGIG (reference sequence). Trimming removed 2 bases at V and 9 bases at J, with 11 bases between. The CDR3 region is CAWSIAARQYF. The CDR3 coding sequence is TGTGCCTGGAGTATAGCCGCCCGGCAGTACTTC.

V and J are TRBV5-4 and TRBJ1-2, with 7 bases matching TRBD1. Germline CDR1 and CDR2: SGHNT and YYREEE (reference sequence). The CDR3 is 12 residues long. Trimming at V came to 0 bases and at J to 11 bases, leaving 4 bases not matched to a gene. CDR3 in amino acids: CASSLGGGTYTF. As DNA, the CDR3 is TGTGCCAGCAGCTTGGGAGGGGGCACGTACACCTTC.

The chain uses TRBV2 and TRBJ2-7; TRBD2 aligns across 13 bases. Germline CDR1 reads SNHLY; CDR2 reads FYNNEI. The CDR3 runs 18 residues. The junction had 12 bases not matched to a gene; V was cut back by 6 bases and J by 1 base. CDR3 protein: CASSWRLAGGERSYEQYF. The DNA of the CDR3 is TGTGCCAGCAGCTGGCGACTAGCGGGGGGCGAGAGGTCCTACGAGCAGTACTTC.

The V gene is TRBV2, the J gene TRBJ2-5, with TRBD1 matching over 7 bases. The CDR3 is 13 amino acids. Trimming removed 10 bases from V and 2 bases from J; junction bases left unmatched: 7. In germline, CDR1 is SNHLY, CDR2 FYNNEI. CDR3 residues: CAIDWGQQETQYF. CDR3 nucleotide sequence: TGTGCCATCGATTGGGGACAGCAAGAGACCCAGTACTTC. Together with reference TRBV2 and TRBJ2-5, the CDR3 gives the full variable domain: EPEVTQTPSHQVTQMGQEVILRCVPISNHLYFYWYRQILGQKVEFLVSFYNNEISEKSEIFDDQFSVERPDGSNFTLKIRSTKLEDSAMYFCAIDWGQQETQYFGPGTRLLVL.

The rearrangement joins TRBV7-3 to TRBJ2-7, with a tentative D call TRBD1 (6 bases). Germline CDR1 SGHTA, CDR2 FQGTGA. The CDR3 runs 13 residues. Trimming cost V 4 bases and J 1 base, with 8 bases left between them. The chain's CDR3 is CASSSGQSYEQYF. CDR3 nucleotide sequence: TGTGCCAGCAGCTCCGGACAGTCCTACGAGCAGTACTTC.

The sample holds many counts of this clone. The chain employs TRBV11-2 and TRBJ2-5; no clear D. Per the germline V gene, CDR1 is SGHAT and CDR2 is FQNNGV. The V end lost 0 bases, the J end lost 7 bases, and 9 bases lay between the germline ends. The CDR3 has 13 amino acids. The CDR3 coding sequence is TGTGCCAGCAGCTTAGACGTTAGTTGGACCCAGTACTTC. Its protein product is CASSLDVSWTQYF.

The chain has TRBV25-1 and TRBJ1-1; possible D gene TRBD1, 5 bases. Germline lookup yields CDR1 MGHDK and CDR2 SYGVNS. V lost 5 bases, J lost 3 bases, and 25 bases lay in between. The CDR3 is 18 amino acids. The CDR3 protein is CASSTRVAQVGFDTEAFF. DNA for the CDR3: TGTGCCAGCAGTACCCGGGTGGCACAGGTAGGATTTGACACTGAAGCTTTCTTT.

This clone was found a few times. The gene calls are TRBV19 and TRBJ1-2; 9 positions agree with TRBD1. Germline V gene lookup returns CDR1 LNHDA and CDR2 SQIVND (reference sequence). With 5 bases clipped from V and 5 bases from J, the junction kept 9 bases outside the gene matches. The CDR3 is made up of 15 amino acids. The CDR3 nucleotides are TGTGCCAGTAGTCCGAACAGGGGGCGGGGGTATGGCTACACCTTC. As protein: CASSPNRGRGYGYTF.

This clone has only one observation. V and J are TRBV28 and TRBJ2-3; no clear D. The V and J ends lost 2 bases and 4 bases respectively, with 13 bases between them. This CDR3 spans 15 amino acids. CDR1 is MDHEN and CDR2 is SYDVKM in the germline V gene. Written as DNA, the CDR3 is TGTGCCAGCAGTTTAGGTAACGTGAGAGCAGATACGCAGTATTTT. Translation: CASSLGNVRADTQYF.

The chain carries TRBV11-2 and TRBJ1-3; TRBD1 matches 10 bases. J lost 2 bases, V lost 5 bases, and 15 bases had no gene match. From germline, CDR1 is SGHAT and CDR2 FQNNGV. The CDR3 totals 19 residues. CDR3 DNA sequence: TGTGCCAGCAGCGCACGACAGGGGGCGTTCGGTACGGCTGGAAACACCATATATTTT. Residues: CASSARQGAFGTAGNTIYF.

The chain recombines TRBV30 with TRBJ2-5; D possibly corresponds to TRBD2 (5 bases). V lost 2 bases and J lost 4, with 14 bases in between. The CDR3 runs to 14 residues. Germline V lookup: CDR1 GTSNPN, CDR2 SVGIG (reference sequence). The CDR3: CAWSLDRGIETQYF. The CDR3 coding sequence is TGTGCCTGGAGTCTCGATCGGGGTATAGAGACCCAGTACTTC.

The rearrangement uses TRBV10-3 and TRBJ2-7, with a tentative D call TRBD2 (5 bases). Looked up from germline, CDR1 is ENHRY and CDR2 is SYGVKD. Trimming shortened V by 0 bases and J by 3 bases, and 12 bases separated the two germline ends. CDR3 length: 15 amino acids. The DNA for the CDR3 is TGTGCCATCAGTGAGTCATCGGGAAACCTCTACGAGCAGTACTTC. Its protein product is CAISESSGNLYEQYF.

The gene calls are TRBV11-3 and TRBJ1-6; D may be TRBD1 (5 bases). Trimming stripped 8 bases from V and 2 bases from J, with 7 bases between. CDR3 size: 13 residues. The germline CDR1 and CDR2 sequences are SGHNT and YENEEA. The CDR3 region is CASPGAYNSPLHF. CDR3 nucleotide sequence: TGTGCCAGCCCGGGGGCCTATAATTCACCCCTCCACTTT.

This chain joins TRBV5-8 and TRBJ1-4; D not certain. The CDR3 covers 14 residues. With 3 bases removed from V and 8 bases from J, the gap between germline ends came to 14 bases. Per germline, CDR1 SGHTS and CDR2 YDEGEE. CDR3: CASSSKKLEEKLFF. CDR3 coding DNA: TGTGCCAGCAGCTCTAAGAAACTCGAAGAAAAACTGTTTTTT.

The gene calls are TRBV9 and TRBJ2-1; TRBD2 is a possible D gene (6 bases). V gave up 3 bases and J gave up 7 bases, with 20 bases separating them. Germline values: CDR1 SGDLS, CDR2 YYNGEE. This CDR3 spans 16 amino acids. DNA for the CDR3: TGTGCCAGCAGCGCCCGGGACTTCCTTGGGAGGAATGAGCAGTTCTTC. Translating gives CASSARDFLGRNEQFF.

V and J are TRBV28 and TRBJ2-3; D not certain. CDR3 length equals 16 residues. Trimming left V 5 bases short and J 0 bases short, with 15 bases between. CDR1 and CDR2 from the germline V gene are MDHEN and SYDVKM. The CDR3 DNA sequence: TGTGCCAGCAGTCCCCCCGCTGGAGCTAGCACAGATACGCAGTATTTT. This encodes CASSPPAGASTDTQYF.

This chain uses TRBV7-3 with TRBJ2-6; 8 bases are shared with TRBD1. This CDR3 has 18 residues. V shed 5 bases, J shed 0 bases, and the junction held 9 bases outside the gene matches. CDR1 is SGHTA, CDR2 FQGTGA, per germline. CDR3 bases: TGTGCCAGCAGCCCTCAGGACAGGGTTTACTCTGGGGCCAACGTCCTGACTTTC. This encodes CASSPQDRVYSGANVLTF.

J is TRBJ2-7 and V is TRBV3-1 (or the pseudogene TRBV3-2); 7 bases agree with TRBD2. Germline values: CDR1 LGHDT, CDR2 YNNKEL (reference sequence). This CDR3 has 15 residues. V lost 5 bases and J lost 2; bases outside the gene matches: 9. CDR3 protein: CASSNGPSGTYEQYF. The CDR3 region has the DNA TGTGCCAGCAGCAACGGCCCCAGCGGGACCTACGAGCAGTACTTC.

The V and J genes are TRBV21-1 and TRBJ1-2; the listed D gene, TRBD1, was not tested against the DNA. TRBV21-1 is a pseudogene. CDR3 length: 16 residues. The CDR3 nucleotides read TGTGCCAGCAGCCGGCCCGGCAGGGGGTCTTGGTATGGCTACACCTTC. It encodes CASSRPGRGSWYGYTF.